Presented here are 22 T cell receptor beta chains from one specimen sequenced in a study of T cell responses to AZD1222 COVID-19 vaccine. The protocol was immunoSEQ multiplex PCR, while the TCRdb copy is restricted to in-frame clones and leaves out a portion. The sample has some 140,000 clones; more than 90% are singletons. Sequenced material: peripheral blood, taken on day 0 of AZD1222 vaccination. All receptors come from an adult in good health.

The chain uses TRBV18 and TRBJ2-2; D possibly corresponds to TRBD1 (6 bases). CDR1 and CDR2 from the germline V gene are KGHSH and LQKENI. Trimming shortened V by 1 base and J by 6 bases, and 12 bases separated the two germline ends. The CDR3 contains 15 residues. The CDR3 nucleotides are TGTGCCAGCTCACCACGGCGGCAGGGGTCCGGGGAGCTGTTTTTT. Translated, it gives CASSPRRQGSGELFF.

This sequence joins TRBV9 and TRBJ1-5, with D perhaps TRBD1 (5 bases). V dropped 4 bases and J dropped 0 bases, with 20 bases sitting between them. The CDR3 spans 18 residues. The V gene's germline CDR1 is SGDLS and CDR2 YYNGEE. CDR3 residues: CASSPNIGDGFSNQPQHF. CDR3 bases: TGTGCCAGCAGCCCTAACATCGGGGACGGATTTAGCAATCAGCCCCAGCATTTT.

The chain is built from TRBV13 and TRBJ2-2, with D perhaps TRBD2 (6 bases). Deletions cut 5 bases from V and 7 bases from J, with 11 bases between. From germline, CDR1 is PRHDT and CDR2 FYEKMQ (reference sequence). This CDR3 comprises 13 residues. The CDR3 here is CASSRLVVGELFF. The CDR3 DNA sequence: TGTGCCAGCAGCCGACTAGTCGTCGGGGAGCTGTTTTTT.

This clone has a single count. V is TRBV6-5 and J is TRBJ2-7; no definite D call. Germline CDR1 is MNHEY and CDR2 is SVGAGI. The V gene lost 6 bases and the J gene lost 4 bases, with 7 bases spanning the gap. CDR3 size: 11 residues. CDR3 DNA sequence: TGTGCCAGCAGGTCGGTTTACGAGCAGTACTTC. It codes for CASRSVYEQYF.

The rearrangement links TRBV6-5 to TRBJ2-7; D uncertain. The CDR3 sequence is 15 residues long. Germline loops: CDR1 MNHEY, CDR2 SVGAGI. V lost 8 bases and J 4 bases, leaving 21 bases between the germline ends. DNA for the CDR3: TGTGCCAGCGGGCGGAGCCCCCTTACATTATACGAGCAGTACTTC. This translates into CASGRSPLTLYEQYF.

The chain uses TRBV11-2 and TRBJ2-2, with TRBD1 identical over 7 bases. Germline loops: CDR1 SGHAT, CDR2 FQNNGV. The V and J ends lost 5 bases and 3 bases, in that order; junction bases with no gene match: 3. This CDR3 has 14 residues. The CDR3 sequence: CASSLTGYTGELFF. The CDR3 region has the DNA TGTGCCAGCAGCCTGACAGGGTACACCGGGGAGCTGTTTTTT.

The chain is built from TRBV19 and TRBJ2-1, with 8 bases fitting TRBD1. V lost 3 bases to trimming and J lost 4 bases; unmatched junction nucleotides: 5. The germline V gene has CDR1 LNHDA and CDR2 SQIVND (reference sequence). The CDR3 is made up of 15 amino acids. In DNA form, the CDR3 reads TGTGCCAGTAGTATCGCAGGGGGCGCGTACAATGAGCAGTTCTTC. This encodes CASSIAGGAYNEQFF.

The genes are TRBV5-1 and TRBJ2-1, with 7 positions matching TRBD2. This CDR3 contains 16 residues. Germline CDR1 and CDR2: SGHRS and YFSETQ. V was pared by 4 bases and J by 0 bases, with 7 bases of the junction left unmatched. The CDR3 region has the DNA TGCGCCAGCAGCGAAAGCGGGGCCAGCTCCTACAATGAGCAGTTCTTC. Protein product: CASSESGASSYNEQFF.

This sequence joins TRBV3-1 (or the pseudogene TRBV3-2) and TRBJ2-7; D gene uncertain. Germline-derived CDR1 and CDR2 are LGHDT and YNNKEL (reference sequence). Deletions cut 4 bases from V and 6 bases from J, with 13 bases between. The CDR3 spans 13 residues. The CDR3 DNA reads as TGTGCCAGCAGCCCTACATCTCTACGCGAGCAGTACTTC. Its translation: CASSPTSLREQYF.

CDR3 loop: CASSPRLAGGVETQYF. The CDR3 DNA is TGTGCCAGCAGCCCCAGGCTAGCGGGGGGAGTGGAGACCCAGTACTTC. The chain is built from TRBV9 and TRBJ2-5; 11 bases map to TRBD2. The trim removed 4 bases at V and 5 bases at J, leaving 10 bases unmatched. CDR3 length equals 16 residues. Per germline, CDR1 SGDLS and CDR2 YYNGEE.

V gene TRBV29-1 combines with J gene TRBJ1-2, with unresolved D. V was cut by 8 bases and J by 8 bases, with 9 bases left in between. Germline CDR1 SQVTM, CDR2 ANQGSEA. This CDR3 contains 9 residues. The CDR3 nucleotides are TGCAGCTCCGGCTGGGGCTACACCTTC. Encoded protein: CSSGWGYTF.

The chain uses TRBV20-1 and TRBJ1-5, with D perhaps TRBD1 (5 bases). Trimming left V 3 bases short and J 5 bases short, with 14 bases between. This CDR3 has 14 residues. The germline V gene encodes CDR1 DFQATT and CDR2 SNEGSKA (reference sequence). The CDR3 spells CSASRRDGYQPQHF. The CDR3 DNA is TGCAGTGCTAGTCGCCGGGACGGATATCAGCCCCAGCATTTT.

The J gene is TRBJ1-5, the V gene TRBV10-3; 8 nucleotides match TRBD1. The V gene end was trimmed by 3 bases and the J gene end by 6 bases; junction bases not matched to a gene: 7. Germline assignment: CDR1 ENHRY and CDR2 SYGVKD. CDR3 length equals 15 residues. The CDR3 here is CAISDVGQGIQPQHF. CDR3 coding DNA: TGTGCCATCAGTGATGTTGGACAGGGTATTCAGCCCCAGCATTTT.

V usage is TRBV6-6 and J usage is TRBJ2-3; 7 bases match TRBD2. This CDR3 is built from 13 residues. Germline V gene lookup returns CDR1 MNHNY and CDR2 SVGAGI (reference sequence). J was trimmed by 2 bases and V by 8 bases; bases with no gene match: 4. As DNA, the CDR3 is TGTGCCAGCTCAGGGACTATCACAGATACGCAGTATTTT. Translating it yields CASSGTITDTQYF.

Written as DNA, the CDR3 is TGTGCCAGCAGCCTTGGGACCTACAATGAGCAGTTCTTC. It encodes CASSLGTYNEQFF. This chain joins TRBV3-1 (or the pseudogene TRBV3-2) and TRBJ2-1; D is undetermined. Looked up from germline, CDR1 is LGHDT and CDR2 is YNNKEL (reference sequence). This CDR3 has 13 residues. Trimming removed 4 bases from V and 2 bases from J, with 6 bases in between.

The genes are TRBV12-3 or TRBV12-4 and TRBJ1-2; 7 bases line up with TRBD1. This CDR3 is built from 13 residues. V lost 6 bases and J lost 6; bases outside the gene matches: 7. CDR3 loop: CASSQGQNDGYTF. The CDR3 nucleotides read TGTGCCAGCAGCCAGGGACAGAACGATGGCTACACCTTC.

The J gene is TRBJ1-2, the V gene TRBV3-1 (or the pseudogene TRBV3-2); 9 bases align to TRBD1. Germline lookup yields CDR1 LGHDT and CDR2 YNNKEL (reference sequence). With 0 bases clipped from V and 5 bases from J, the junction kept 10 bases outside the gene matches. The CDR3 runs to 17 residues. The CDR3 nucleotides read TGTGCCAGCAGCCAAGATCCAGGGACAGGGTATATTTATGGCTACACCTTC. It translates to CASSQDPGTGYIYGYTF.

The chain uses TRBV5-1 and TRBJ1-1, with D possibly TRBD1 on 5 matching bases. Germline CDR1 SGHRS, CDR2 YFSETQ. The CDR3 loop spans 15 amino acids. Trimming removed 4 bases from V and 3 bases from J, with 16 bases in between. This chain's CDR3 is CASSPLGGTDTEAFF. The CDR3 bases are TGCGCCAGCAGCCCCCTAGGAGGGACGGACACTGAAGCTTTCTTT.

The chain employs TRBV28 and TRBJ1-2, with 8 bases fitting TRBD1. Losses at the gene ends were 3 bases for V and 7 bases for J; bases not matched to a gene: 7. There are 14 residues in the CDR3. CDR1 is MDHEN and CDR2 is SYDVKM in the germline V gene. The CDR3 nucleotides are TGTGCCAGCAGTTTTGGCCAGGGGGCTTTTGGCTACACCTTC. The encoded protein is CASSFGQGAFGYTF.

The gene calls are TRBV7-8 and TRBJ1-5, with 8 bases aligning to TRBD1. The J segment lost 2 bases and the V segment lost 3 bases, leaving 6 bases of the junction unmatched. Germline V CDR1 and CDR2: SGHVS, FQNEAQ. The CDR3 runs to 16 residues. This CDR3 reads CASSFDRGSGNQPQHF. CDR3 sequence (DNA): TGTGCCAGCAGCTTCGACAGGGGTTCTGGCAATCAGCCCCAGCATTTT. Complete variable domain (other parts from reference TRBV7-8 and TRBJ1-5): GAGVSQSPRYKVAKRGQDVALRCDPISGHVSLFWYQQALGQGPEFLTYFQNEAQLDKSGLPSDRFFAERPEGSVSTLKIQRTQQEDSAVYLCASSFDRGSGNQPQHFGDGTRLSIL.

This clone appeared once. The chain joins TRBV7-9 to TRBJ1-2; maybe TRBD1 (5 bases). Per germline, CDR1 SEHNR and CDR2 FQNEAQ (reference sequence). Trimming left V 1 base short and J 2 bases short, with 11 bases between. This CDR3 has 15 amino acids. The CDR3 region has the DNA TGTGCCAGCAGCTTAGTCGGCGGGGACAACTATGGCTACACCTTC. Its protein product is CASSLVGGDNYGYTF.

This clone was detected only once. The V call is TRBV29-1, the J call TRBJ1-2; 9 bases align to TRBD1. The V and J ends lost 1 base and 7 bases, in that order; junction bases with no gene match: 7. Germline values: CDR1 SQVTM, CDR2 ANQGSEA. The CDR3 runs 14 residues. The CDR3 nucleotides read TGCAGCGTTGAAGCCAACAGGGGGCTGGGTGGCTACACCTTC. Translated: CSVEANRGLGGYTF.